This section outlines one T cell receptor (beta chain) sequence together with its context. Its antigen is unidentified. The source of the sample is a study of radiation and T cells in renal cell carcinoma. Sequenced by immunoSEQ multiplex PCR; TCRdb stores in-frame clones only, minus some. The data contain 120,000 or so clones, around 81% of them singletons. CDR3 length equals 13 residues. From germline, CDR1 is MNHEY and CDR2 SVGAGI. Trimming removed 2 bases at V and 7 bases at J, with 11 bases between. Time point described: blood 2 weeks post-SBRT. Regarding treatment: 15 Gy SBRT to primary tumor, nephrectomy 4 weeks later. This renal cell carcinoma was of the clear cell type. Overall study findings and caveats: Without pretreatment biopsies, baseline tumor clonotype presence was undetermined. In blood, top tumor clones expanded by 2 weeks, shrinking by 4.

The sample in question was blood, obtained from a patient whose treatment included radiotherapy and nephrectomy. This sequence joins TRBV6-5 and TRBJ1-2; D is undetermined. This TCR derives from a man aged 45-60 years with renal cell carcinoma. CDR3 amino acids: CASSYQLTFGYTF. CDR3 sequence (DNA): TGTGCCAGCAGTTACCAACTGACATTTGGCTACACCTTC.